These 12 T cell receptor beta chains were all obtained from the same sample, sequenced in a study of cytomegalovirus exposure and HLA in healthy donors. Primers included in the PCR were 60 Vbeta and 13 Jbeta primers. The method was immunoSEQ multiplex PCR; TCRdb's version includes in-frame clones alone and lacks a portion of them. The sample lists about 160,000 clones; approximately 80% were seen once. The sample taken for sequencing was PBMCs. Receptor source: a male donor in good health and CMV-seronegative.

The chain uses TRBV13 and TRBJ2-2; weak D call: TRBD1 (6 bases). Germline CDR1 PRHDT, CDR2 FYEKMQ (reference sequence). The CDR3 sequence is 15 residues long. Trimming left V 2 bases short and J 0 bases short, with 7 bases between. CDR3 coding DNA: TGTGCCAGCAGCTTAAACAGGGCGAACACCGGGGAGCTGTTTTTT. Translating gives CASSLNRANTGELFF.

This sequence joins TRBV7-8 and TRBJ2-7; 10 bases map to TRBD1. Per the germline V gene, CDR1 is SGHVS and CDR2 is FQNEAQ. J was trimmed by 2 bases and V by 1 base; bases with no gene match: 2. The CDR3 consists of 15 residues. In DNA form, the CDR3 reads TGTGCCAGCAGCTTAGGAGGGACAGGGGCCTACGAGCAGTACTTC. Its protein is CASSLGGTGAYEQYF.

This clone was recorded only once. The chain combines TRBV2 with TRBJ2-7; tentatively, D is TRBD1 (6 bases). Germline CDR1 reads SNHLY; CDR2 reads FYNNEI. The CDR3 is 14 amino acids. The V end was cut by 5 bases, the J end by 7 bases, with 18 bases between. In nucleotides, the CDR3 is TGTGCCAGCAGTCTGGAACAGGGTTATGGGGAGCAGTACTTC. It specifies CASSLEQGYGEQYF. The full variable domain, its missing parts supplied by reference TRBV2 and TRBJ2-7, is EPEVTQTPSHQVTQMGQEVILRCVPISNHLYFYWYRQILGQKVEFLVSFYNNEISEKSEIFDDQFSVERPDGSNFTLKIRSTKLEDSAMYFCASSLEQGYGEQYFGPGTRLTVT.

The chain combines TRBV21-1 with TRBJ2-3; TRBD2 is taken as the D call from the table, unchecked against the DNA. TRBV21-1 is a recognized pseudogene. The CDR3 totals 19 residues. The CDR3 sequence is CASSKALAGGGASTDTQYF. In DNA, the CDR3 is TGTGCCAGCAGCAAAGCCCTAGCGGGGGGTGGGGCTAGCACAGATACGCAGTATTTT.

The rearrangement joins TRBV12-5 to TRBJ2-7, with a possible D match to TRBD1 (7 bases). With 1 base removed from V and 5 bases from J, the gap between germline ends came to 18 bases. Germline CDR1 and CDR2: LGHNT and FRNRAP. The CDR3 runs 16 residues. CDR3 protein: CASGLEAGRGVHEQYF. The CDR3 nucleotides read TGTGCTAGTGGTTTGGAAGCGGGCAGGGGGGTCCACGAGCAGTACTTC. Variable domain in full (rest from reference TRBV12-5 and TRBJ2-7): DARVTQTPRHKVTEMGQEVTMRCQPILGHNTVFWYRQTMMQGLELLAYFRNRAPLDDSGMPKDRFSAEMPDATLATLKIQPSEPRDSAVYFCASGLEAGRGVHEQYFGPGTRLTVT.

The chain is built from TRBV9 and TRBJ1-3; TRBD1 matches at 7 bases. The CDR3 has 14 amino acids. Per germline, CDR1 SGDLS and CDR2 YYNGEE. Trimming removed 4 bases from V and 4 bases from J; junction bases left unmatched: 5. CDR3 sequence: CASSPWDSGNTIYF. The CDR3 nucleotides read TGTGCCAGCAGCCCCTGGGACAGCGGAAACACCATATATTTT.

This clone was picked up many times. This chain joins TRBV14 and TRBJ2-1; 7 bases are a match to TRBD1. From germline, CDR1 is SGHDN and CDR2 FVKESK. Trimming removed 2 bases from V and 5 bases from J; junction bases left unmatched: 6. The CDR3 spans 15 residues. CDR3 in amino acids: CASSQIKQGNNEQFF. CDR3 DNA sequence: TGTGCCAGCAGCCAAATCAAACAGGGGAACAATGAGCAGTTCTTC.

This clone was counted between two and nine times. The chain carries TRBV6-1 and TRBJ1-1; D possibly corresponds to TRBD1 (5 bases). This CDR3 contains 15 residues. Germline V gene sequence: CDR1 MNHNS, CDR2 SASEGT. V was cut by 7 bases and J by 4 bases, with 19 bases left in between. The CDR3 loop is CASTPRTQRGTEAFF. CDR3 sequence (DNA): TGTGCCAGCACCCCACGGACACAAAGGGGCACTGAAGCTTTCTTT.

The CDR3 spells CASSLYRGHTSNYGYTF. DNA for the CDR3: TGTGCCAGCAGCTTGTACAGGGGTCATACTAGTAACTATGGCTACACCTTC. The chain employs TRBV11-2 and TRBJ1-2, with TRBD1 matching over 7 bases. V lost 3 bases to trimming and J lost 1 base; unmatched junction nucleotides: 11. The germline gives CDR1 SGHAT, CDR2 FQNNGV. This CDR3 is 17 amino acids long.

This chain links TRBV7-8 with TRBJ2-2, with a weak D call TRBD1 (5 bases). V lost 5 bases and J 1 base, leaving 14 bases between the germline ends. This CDR3 comprises 16 residues. Germline values: CDR1 SGHVS, CDR2 FQNEAQ. The CDR3 sequence: CASSPQTEENTGELFF. CDR3 nucleotide sequence: TGTGCCAGCAGCCCACAGACAGAAGAGAACACCGGGGAGCTGTTTTTT.

CDR3 sequence: CASSSGGSKLFF. The CDR3 nucleotides read TGTGCCAGCAGCTCAGGGGGTAGCAAACTGTTTTTT. The chain links TRBV9 to TRBJ1-4; 7 bases map to TRBD1. V was pared by 4 bases and J by 11 bases, with 5 bases of the junction left unmatched. The CDR3 consists of 12 residues. Germline V CDR1 and CDR2: SGDLS, YYNGEE. Combining the CDR3 with reference TRBV9 and TRBJ1-4 gives the whole variable domain DSGVTQTPKHLITATGQRVTLRCSPRSGDLSVYWYQQSLDQGLQFLIQYYNGEERAKGNILERFSAQQFPDLHSELNLSSLELGDSALYFCASSSGGSKLFFGSGTQLSVL.

V is TRBV11-3 and J is TRBJ2-5; 7 bases match TRBD2. J lost 4 bases, V lost 5 bases, and 13 bases had no gene match. This CDR3 has 16 residues. Germline V CDR1 and CDR2: SGHNT, YENEEA. The CDR3 DNA reads TGTGCCAGCAGCCAGACTAGCCAACCCGGGGGAGAGACCCAGTACTTC. Its protein is CASSQTSQPGGETQYF.